This note documents a single TCR beta chain sequence. Some clones are missing from TCRdb's copy, which holds only in-frame ones; the method was immunoSEQ multiplex PCR. The top ten hold roughly 6.7% of the sample, which has roughly 66,000 clones, 82% seen once. The sample is drawn from a study of blood T cell repertoires in COVID-19. Germline V gene lookup returns CDR1 LNHDA and CDR2 SQIVND (reference sequence). The length of the CDR3 is 15 residues. V lost 7 bases and J lost 2, with 15 bases in between. Material: peripheral blood. V gene TRBV19 combines with J gene TRBJ1-5; TRBD1 is a possible D gene (5 bases). The clonotype comes from a man in his sixties with acute or convalescent COVID-19. The CDR3 here is CASTPGGIGNQPQHF. CDR3 nucleotide sequence: TGTGCCAGTACCCCGGGGGGGATAGGCAATCAGCCCCAGCATTTT.